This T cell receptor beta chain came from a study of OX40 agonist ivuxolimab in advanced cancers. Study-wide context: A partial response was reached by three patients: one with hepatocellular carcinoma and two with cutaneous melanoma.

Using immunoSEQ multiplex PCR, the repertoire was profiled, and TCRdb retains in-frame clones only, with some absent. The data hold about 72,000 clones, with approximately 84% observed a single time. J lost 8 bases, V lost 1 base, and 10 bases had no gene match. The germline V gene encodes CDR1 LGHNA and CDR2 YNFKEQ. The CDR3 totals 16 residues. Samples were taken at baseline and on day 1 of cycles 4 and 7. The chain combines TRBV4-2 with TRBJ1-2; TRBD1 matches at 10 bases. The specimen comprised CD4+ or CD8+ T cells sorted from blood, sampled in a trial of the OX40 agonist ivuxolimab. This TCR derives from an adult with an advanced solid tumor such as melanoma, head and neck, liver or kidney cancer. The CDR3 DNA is TGTGCCAGCAGCCAAGTAGGGTCGGGACAGGGGACGGGCTACACCTTC. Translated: CASSQVGSGQGTGYTF.